The subject of this entry is one TCR beta chain. Its antigen is as yet unknown. The donors, nominally healthy at sampling, likely had unrecorded immune exposures. This record belongs to a study of cytomegalovirus exposure and HLA in healthy donors. Study observations and caveats: Based on reports, TCR beta sequences accurately predicted HLA-A and HLA-B alleles for most subjects.

The V gene's germline CDR1 is MDHEN and CDR2 SYDVKM. The CDR3 contains 15 residues. J gave up 9 bases and V 6 bases, and 12 bases lay outside the gene matches. The PCR ran on 60 Vbeta and 13 Jbeta primers. The method was immunoSEQ multiplex PCR; TCRdb's version includes in-frame clones alone and lacks a portion of them. Seen here are some 150,000 clones, 79% observed once, and the top ten hold 2% to 2.5%. The receptor comes from a man in his forties or fifties in good health and CMV-seronegative. Input material: PBMCs. The chain is built from TRBV28 and TRBJ2-1, with 9 positions matching TRBD1. The CDR3: CASSAPGQGSIEQFF. CDR3 nucleotide sequence: TGTGCCAGCAGCGCCCCGGGACAGGGTAGTATTGAGCAGTTCTTC.